This is a list of T cell receptor beta chains from one sample in a study of PD-L1 blockade in urothelial cancer. Sequencing was performed with immunoSEQ multiplex PCR; in TCRdb, only in-frame clones are kept and a portion is missing. The table records almost 90,000 clones, 84% of them present only once. The sample consisted of PBMCs, taken around atezolizumab (anti-PD-L1) treatment. Receptors were obtained from a man aged 60-69 years with urothelial cancer. Both conserved end residues are part of each CDR3. Fields, in order: D gene, clone size, V gene, J gene, CDR3 protein, CDR3 DNA. D genes are given only for firm matches. Expanded clones get a size class; other rows say once, few or many, or leave the size out.

>.|few|TRBV5-4|TRBJ2-3
CASSLELNVADTQYF
TGTGCCAGCAGCTTGGAACTCAATGTCGCAGATACGCAGTATTTT
>TRBD1|.|TRBV19|TRBJ1-3
CATSLGQGTGNTIYF
TGTGCCACCTCACTGGGACAGGGGACTGGAAACACCATATATTTT
>.|.|TRBV6-5|TRBJ1-1
CASRSGLRNTEAFF
TGTGCCAGCCGTTCCGGACTTAGGAACACTGAAGCTTTCTTT
>TRBD1|.|TRBV27|TRBJ1-2
CASSSSTGYNYGYTF
TGTGCCAGCAGTTCCTCGACAGGGTACAACTATGGCTACACCTTC
>TRBD1|.|TRBV19|TRBJ1-2
CASSIEIRGNYGYTF
TGTGCCAGTAGTATAGAGATCAGGGGGAACTATGGCTACACCTTC
>TRBD2|.|TRBV9|TRBJ2-5
CASSVRGGQGLETQYF
TGTGCCAGCAGCGTAAGGGGAGGGCAGGGTTTGGAGACCCAGTACTTC
>TRBD2|.|TRBV18|TRBJ2-5
CASSPQEGGETQYF
TGTGCCAGCTCACCTCAAGAGGGAGGGGAGACCCAGTACTTC
>TRBD2|.|TRBV7-9|TRBJ2-5
CATRAGEPQETQYF
TGTGCCACCCGCGCGGGAGAGCCACAAGAGACCCAGTACTTC
>.|.|TRBV6-1|TRBJ1-5
CASSERQDSNQPQHF
TGTGCCAGCAGTGAACGACAGGATAGCAATCAGCCCCAGCATTTT
>.|.|TRBV6-6|TRBJ1-2
CASTMSSTGPHGYTF
TGTGCCAGCACCATGTCGTCGACAGGTCCCCATGGCTACACCTTC
>TRBD1|once|TRBV10-3|TRBJ2-5
CATLRTGGAGETQYF
TGTGCCACCCTGCGGACAGGGGGCGCGGGGGAGACCCAGTACTTC
>TRBD2|.|TRBV30|TRBJ2-7
CAWRIAGSSYEQYF
TGTGCCTGGAGGATAGCGGGGAGCTCCTACGAGCAGTACTTC
>.|.|TRBV6-5|TRBJ2-1
CASSYPGERKNEQFF
TGTGCCAGCAGTTACCCGGGAGAGAGAAAAAATGAGCAGTTCTTC
>TRBD2|.|TRBV18|TRBJ2-7
CASSPYAPLYDGQRDYEQYF
TGTGCCAGCTCACCTTACGCCCCCCTCTACGACGGCCAGCGGGACTACGAGCAGTACTTC
>.|once|TRBV29-1|TRBJ2-2
CSVEGHQSYTGELFF
TGCAGCGTTGAGGGCCACCAGTCGTACACCGGGGAGCTGTTTTTT
>TRBD1|.|TRBV15|TRBJ2-7
CATSSPYPGTGSSEQYF
TGTGCCACCAGCAGTCCTTACCCCGGGACAGGCAGCTCCGAGCAGTACTTC
>.|.|TRBV20-1|TRBJ1-2
CSAAGGKGYTF
TGCAGTGCTGCGGGGGGAAAGGGCTACACCTTC
>.|.|TRBV25-1|TRBJ2-3
CASSDRGPTDTQYF
TGTGCCAGCAGTGATAGGGGTCCCACAGATACGCAGTATTTT
>.|.|TRBV5-8|TRBJ2-5
CASRVAVHETQYF
TGTGCCAGCAGAGTAGCGGTCCATGAGACCCAGTACTTC
>TRBD1|.|TRBV6-6|TRBJ1-5
CASSPDRGGNQPQHF
TGTGCCAGCAGTCCTGACAGGGGTGGCAATCAGCCCCAGCATTTT
>TRBD1|.|TRBV6-1|TRBJ1-5
CASGDRASQPQHF
TGTGCCAGCGGGGACAGGGCGAGCCAGCCCCAGCATTTT
>TRBD2|.|TRBV4-1|TRBJ2-1
CASSQVVAGDAEQFF
TGCGCCAGCAGCCAAGTAGTAGCGGGGGACGCTGAGCAGTTCTTC
>TRBD1|.|TRBV28|TRBJ2-7
CASSTPGQGAHEQYF
TGTGCCAGCAGTACCCCCGGACAGGGGGCCCACGAGCAGTACTTC
>TRBD1|.|TRBV9|TRBJ2-7
CASSVGTGAYEQYF
TGTGCCAGCAGCGTAGGGACAGGAGCCTACGAGCAGTACTTC
>.|few|TRBV7-2|TRBJ2-5
CASSLVANRETQYF
TGTGCCAGCAGCTTAGTGGCTAACAGAGAGACCCAGTACTTC
>.|.|TRBV19|TRBJ1-2
CASSIVGRNYGYTF
TGTGCCAGTAGTATAGTGGGGAGAAACTATGGCTACACCTTC
>TRBD1|.|TRBV19|TRBJ1-5
CASSIGTGAKQPQHF
TGTGCCAGTAGTATAGGGACAGGAGCAAAGCAGCCCCAGCATTTT
>.|.|TRBV12-5|TRBJ2-7
CASGFCLCYSYEQYF
TGTGCTAGTGGTTTTTGTCTATGCTACTCCTACGAGCAGTACTTC